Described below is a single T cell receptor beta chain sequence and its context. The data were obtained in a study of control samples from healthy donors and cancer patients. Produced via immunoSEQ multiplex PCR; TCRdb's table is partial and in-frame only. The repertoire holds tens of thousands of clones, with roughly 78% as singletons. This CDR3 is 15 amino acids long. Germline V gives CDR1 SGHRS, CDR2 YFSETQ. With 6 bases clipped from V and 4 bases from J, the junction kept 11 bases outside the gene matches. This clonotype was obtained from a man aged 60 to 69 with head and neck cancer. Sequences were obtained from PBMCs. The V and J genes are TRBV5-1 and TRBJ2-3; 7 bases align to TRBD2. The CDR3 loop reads CASKRERDASDTQYF. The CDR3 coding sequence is TGCGCCAGCAAAAGGGAGCGGGATGCGTCAGATACGCAGTATTTT.